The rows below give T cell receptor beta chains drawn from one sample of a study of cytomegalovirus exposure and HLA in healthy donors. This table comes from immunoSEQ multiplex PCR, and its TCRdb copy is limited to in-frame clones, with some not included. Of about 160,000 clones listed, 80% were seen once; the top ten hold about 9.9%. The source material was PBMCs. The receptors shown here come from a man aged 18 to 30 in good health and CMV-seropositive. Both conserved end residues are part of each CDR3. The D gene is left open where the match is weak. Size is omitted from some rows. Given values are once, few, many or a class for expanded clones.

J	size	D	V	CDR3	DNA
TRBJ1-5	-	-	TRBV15	CATSRGRNQPQHF	TGTGCCACCAGCAGAGGCAGGAATCAGCCCCAGCATTTT
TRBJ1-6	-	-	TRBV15	CATSRPDPGAPSAPLHF	TGTGCCACCAGCAGACCGGATCCAGGGGCCCCTTCGGCACCCCTCCACTTT
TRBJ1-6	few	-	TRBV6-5	CASGFTSPLHF	TGTGCCAGCGGCTTCACGTCACCCCTCCACTTT
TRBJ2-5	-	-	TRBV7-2	CASSLLDSVKETQYF	TGTGCCAGCAGCTTACTCGACAGTGTGAAAGAGACCCAGTACTTC
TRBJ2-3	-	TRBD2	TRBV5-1	CASSLGASGYTDTQYF	TGCGCCAGCAGCTTGGGGGCTAGCGGATACACAGATACGCAGTATTTT
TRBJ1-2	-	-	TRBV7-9	CSSSLGGLGSWNGYTF	TGTTCCAGCAGCTTGGGGGGGTTGGGGTCGTGGAATGGCTACACCTTC
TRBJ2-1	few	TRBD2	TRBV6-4	CASSDSSGGANEQFF	TGTGCCAGCAGTGACTCTAGCGGGGGGGCCAATGAGCAGTTCTTC
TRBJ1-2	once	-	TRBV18	CASSPPESAWGYTF	TGTGCCAGCTCACCACCTGAGAGTGCGTGGGGCTACACCTTC
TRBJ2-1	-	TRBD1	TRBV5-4	CASSSGQGTYNEQFF	TGTGCCAGCAGCTCGGGACAGGGAACCTACAATGAGCAGTTCTTC
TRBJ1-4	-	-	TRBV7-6	CASSLASQGSYEKLFF	TGTGCCAGCAGCTTAGCTTCACAGGGCTCCTATGAAAAACTGTTTTTT
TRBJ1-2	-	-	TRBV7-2	CASSLLTGRYGYTF	TGTGCCAGCAGCTTACTTACGGGGAGGTATGGCTACACCTTC
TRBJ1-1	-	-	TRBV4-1	CASSQVAGYPEAFF	TGCGCCAGCAGCCAAGTAGCAGGGTATCCTGAAGCTTTCTTT
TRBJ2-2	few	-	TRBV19	CASMLQGYTGELFF	TGTGCCAGTATGTTACAGGGATATACCGGGGAGCTGTTTTTT
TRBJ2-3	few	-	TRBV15	CATSRDILATDTQYF	TGTGCCACCAGCAGAGATATTCTAGCAACAGATACGCAGTATTTT
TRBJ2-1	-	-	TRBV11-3	CASSSISRGRSSYNEQFF	TGTGCCAGCAGCTCCATATCTCGCGGAAGAAGCTCCTACAATGAGCAGTTCTTC
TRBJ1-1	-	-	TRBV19	CASSPAREGNTEAFF	TGTGCCAGTAGTCCCGCCCGGGAGGGGAACACTGAAGCTTTCTTT